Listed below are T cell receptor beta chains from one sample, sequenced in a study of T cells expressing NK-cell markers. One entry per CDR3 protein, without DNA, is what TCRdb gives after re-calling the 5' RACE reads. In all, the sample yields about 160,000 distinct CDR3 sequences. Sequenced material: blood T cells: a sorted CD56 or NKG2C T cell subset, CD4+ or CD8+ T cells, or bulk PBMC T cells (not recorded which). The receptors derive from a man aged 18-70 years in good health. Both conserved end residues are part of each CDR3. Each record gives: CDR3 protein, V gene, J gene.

CDR3: CAIRGGMEDTQYF; V: TRBV10-3; J: TRBJ2-3
CDR3: CATSRDSGVGNTIYF; V: TRBV15; J: TRBJ1-3
CDR3: CASSPPFGTAYNEQFF; V: TRBV28; J: TRBJ2-1
CDR3: CASSLIEGMMAFF; V: TRBV28; J: TRBJ1-1
CDR3: CASSHRDRADSPLHF; V: TRBV5-1; J: TRBJ1-6
CDR3: CASSSGDGGGYGYTF; V: TRBV6-5; J: TRBJ1-2
CDR3: CASSERITYGYTF; V: TRBV6-1; J: TRBJ1-2
CDR3: CASIPTSRSYNEQFF; V: TRBV27; J: TRBJ2-1
CDR3: CASSQAGGITDTQYF; V: TRBV3-1; J: TRBJ2-3
CDR3: CASSSLRGDREAFF; V: TRBV6-2/TRBV6-3; J: TRBJ1-1
CDR3: CASSLNSLGTEAFF; V: TRBV4-1; J: TRBJ1-1
CDR3: CASRRAGDIYEQYF; V: TRBV5-1; J: TRBJ2-7
CDR3: CASSWTQGKGNTIYF; V: TRBV11-2; J: TRBJ1-3
CDR3: CSASRRVAASVTYEQYF; V: TRBV20-1; J: TRBJ2-7
CDR3: CASSFPLGPQHF; V: TRBV27; J: TRBJ1-5
CDR3: CASSIKPWTSGGTDTQYF; V: TRBV7-4; J: TRBJ2-3
CDR3: CATKPGGAIQPQHF; V: TRBV27; J: TRBJ1-5
CDR3: CASSLGSRFLGNEQFF; V: TRBV11-2; J: TRBJ2-1
CDR3: CASSYGFQGSSYEQYF; V: TRBV6-5; J: TRBJ2-7
CDR3: CASSYSPGPQGPYEQYF; V: TRBV6-5; J: TRBJ2-7
CDR3: CASSLEGPSGVNSYEQYF; V: TRBV11-1; J: TRBJ2-7
CDR3: CASNSGSGPETLYF; V: TRBV11-1; J: TRBJ2-5